The sequence of this TCR beta chain was determined in a study of Graves' ophthalmopathy and Graves' hyperthyroidism. This CDR3 has 12 amino acids. Germline V gene lookup returns CDR1 ENHRY and CDR2 SYGVKD. Amplification targeted the TCR beta CDR3 regions, with RNA transcripts as the source material. First-round RT-PCR with HTBI primers preceded a second-round multiplex PCR. TCRdb called the multiplex PCR reads again in MiXCR, with one record for every CDR3 protein. Among 650,000 to 900,000 distinct CDR3 sequences, approximately 40% were seen once, and the ten largest hold 40% to 55%. This rearrangement joins TRBV10-3 to TRBJ2-7; D is uncertain. TRBJ2-1 explains the end of the DNA better; the J call may be wrong. This receptor was identified in an adult man with Graves' ophthalmopathy. The sequencing sample was made of peripheral blood. This CDR3 reads CAISERGNEQFF. CDR3 nucleotide sequence: TGTGCCATCAGTGAGCGCGGCAATGAGCAGTTCTTC.